What follows are 8 T cell receptor beta chains derived from one specimen sequenced in a study of blood T cell repertoires in COVID-19. The method was immunoSEQ multiplex PCR; TCRdb's version includes in-frame clones alone and lacks a portion of them. The sample lists approximately 200,000 clones, less than 90% occurring once. The sample comprised peripheral blood. The receptors originated from a woman between 50 and 59 years old with acute or convalescent COVID-19.

The CDR3 nucleotides are TGCGCCAGCAGCTTGGAGGGACAGGGTTATGAAAAACTGTTTTTT. It is translated as CASSLEGQGYEKLFF. The chain employs TRBV5-1 and TRBJ1-4; 9 bases align to TRBD1. This CDR3 region has 15 residues. V was pared by 0 bases and J by 6 bases, with 3 bases of the junction left unmatched. Germline loops: CDR1 SGHRS, CDR2 YFSETQ.

The rearrangement links TRBV11-2 to TRBJ2-5; 9 bases are a match to TRBD1. CDR1 and CDR2 from the germline V gene are SGHAT and FQNNGV. V lost 3 bases, J lost 4 bases, and 3 bases stayed unmatched. The CDR3 extends over 14 amino acids. The CDR3 DNA reads as TGTGCCAGCAGCTTCGGACAGGGGCCAGAGACCCAGTACTTC. It encodes CASSFGQGPETQYF.

V is TRBV6-5 and J is TRBJ1-3; maybe TRBD1 (5 bases). Germline values: CDR1 MNHEY, CDR2 SVGAGI. V gave up 2 bases and J gave up 3 bases, with 11 bases separating them. This CDR3 spans 15 amino acids. The CDR3 DNA sequence: TGTGCCAGCAGTTACAGTTGGACAAGTGGAAACACCATATATTTT. It encodes CASSYSWTSGNTIYF.

V and J are TRBV13 and TRBJ2-3, with TRBD1 identical over 7 bases. CDR3 length equals 15 residues. Germline values: CDR1 PRHDT, CDR2 FYEKMQ (reference sequence). V lost 2 bases to trimming and J lost 6 bases; unmatched junction nucleotides: 8. DNA of the CDR3: TGTGCCAGCAGCTTAAACAGGGGAGACTCGGATACGCAGTATTTT. Residues: CASSLNRGDSDTQYF.

This clone has a single count. In DNA, the CDR3 is TGTGCCAGCAGCTCCCAGGGACTAGCGGGGGGGCCCTACGAGCAGTACTTC. Amino acid sequence: CASSSQGLAGGPYEQYF. The V and J genes are TRBV11-3 and TRBJ2-7, with 16 bases fitting TRBD2. The length of the CDR3 is 17 residues. The germline gives CDR1 SGHNT, CDR2 YENEEA. After removal of 4 bases from V and 2 bases from J, the junction contained 5 bases not matched to a gene.

The chain is built from TRBV3-1 (or the pseudogene TRBV3-2) and TRBJ1-5, with unresolved D. This CDR3 has 12 amino acids. CDR1 LGHDT and CDR2 YNNKEL come from the germline V gene (reference sequence). V lost 8 bases and J 0 bases, leaving 5 bases between the germline ends. CDR3 sequence: CASGSSNQPQHF. The DNA for the CDR3 is TGTGCCAGCGGGAGTAGCAATCAGCCCCAGCATTTT.

CDR3 region: CASSARGGEAEAFF. The CDR3 DNA reads as TGTGCCAGCAGTGCCCGGGGTGGAGAGGCTGAAGCTTTCTTT. V gene TRBV6-4 combines with J gene TRBJ1-1; D uncertain. The germline V gene has CDR1 MRHNA and CDR2 SNTAGT. There are 14 residues in the CDR3. The V gene lost 4 bases and the J gene lost 6 bases, with 15 bases spanning the gap.

The chain links TRBV30 to TRBJ1-5; TRBD1 matches 9 bases. This CDR3 is built from 14 residues. V shed 2 bases, J shed 4 bases, and the junction held 3 bases outside the gene matches. Germline-derived CDR1 and CDR2 are GTSNPN and SVGIG (reference sequence). DNA of the CDR3: TGTGCCTGGAGTCAAGGACAGGGGAATCAGCCCCAGCATTTT. It is translated as CAWSQGQGNQPQHF.